These 3 T cell receptor beta chains were sequenced from one sample in a study of vaccination and CD4 T cells after COVID-19 (dated by TCRdb to the early 2020s). Antigens for these TCRs are unknown. To prepare the library, PCR was applied. TCRdb names Illumina iSeq 100 as the instrument used. At the Johns Hopkins FTIC core, DNA from the cultured CD4+ T cells underwent TCR sequencing with the Oncomine TCR Beta short-read assay. In TCRdb, the public reads were trimmed at Q25 with fastp and aligned with MiXCR, with productive beta chains retained. All rows with the same CDR3 protein become a single entry with the most common DNA and genes. The sample records under 13,000 distinct CDR3 sequences, 77% of which are singletons. The top ten clones comprise about 17% of the sample. This sample's treatment or condition label indicates: approximately 9-day PBMC culture with coronavirus spike peptide pools or control peptides (ViraFEST assay).

The sample comprised CD4+ T cells from blood, cultured in vitro. The receptors were gathered from a human donor who had recovered from COVID-19.

The chain carries TRBV6-5 and TRBJ1-1; 8 bases fit TRBD1. This CDR3 spans 14 amino acids. V trimming: 0 bases; J trimming: 4 bases; junction bases outside the gene matches: 1. Germline values: CDR1 MNHEY, CDR2 SVGAGI. The CDR3 nucleotides read TGTGCCAGCAGTTACTCCACAGGGGGCACTGAAGCTTTCTTT. Amino acid sequence: CASSYSTGGTEAFF.

This chain joins TRBV11-3 and TRBJ2-5; D is unresolved. The V end lost 0 bases, the J end lost 5 bases, and 4 bases lay between the germline ends. Per the germline V gene, CDR1 is SGHNT and CDR2 is YENEEA. The CDR3 is made up of 12 amino acids. CDR3 in amino acids: CASSLDQETQYF. CDR3 DNA: TGTGCCAGCAGCTTAGATCAGGAGACCCAGTACTTC. The full variable domain, its missing parts supplied by reference TRBV11-3 and TRBJ2-5, is EAGVVQSPRYKIIEKKQPVAFWCNPISGHNTLYWYLQNLGQGPELLIRYENEEAVDDSQLPKDRFSAERLKGVDSTLKIQPAELGDSAVYLCASSLDQETQYFGPGTRLLVL.

The chain uses TRBV6-2 or TRBV6-3 and TRBJ2-7, with D hard to call. CDR1 MNHEY and CDR2 SVGEGT come from the germline V gene. V lost 4 bases, J lost 6 bases, and 7 bases lay in between. CDR3 length: 11 residues. CDR3 sequence reads: CASSLGSEQYF. The CDR3 DNA sequence: TGTGCCAGCAGTTTGGGATCCGAGCAGTACTTC.